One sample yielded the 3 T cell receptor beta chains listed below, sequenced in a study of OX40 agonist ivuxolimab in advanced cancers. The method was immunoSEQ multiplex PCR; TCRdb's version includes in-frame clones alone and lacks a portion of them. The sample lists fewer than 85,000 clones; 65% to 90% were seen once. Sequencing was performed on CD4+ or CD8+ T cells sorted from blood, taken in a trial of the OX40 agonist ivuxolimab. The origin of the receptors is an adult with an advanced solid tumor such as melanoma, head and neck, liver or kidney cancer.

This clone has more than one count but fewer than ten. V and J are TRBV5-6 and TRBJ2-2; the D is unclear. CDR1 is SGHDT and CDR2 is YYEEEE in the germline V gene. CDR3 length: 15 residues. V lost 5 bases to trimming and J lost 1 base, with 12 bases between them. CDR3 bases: TGTGCCAGCAGGTCTCTGAGTATGAACACCGGGGAGCTGTTTTTT. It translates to CASRSLSMNTGELFF.

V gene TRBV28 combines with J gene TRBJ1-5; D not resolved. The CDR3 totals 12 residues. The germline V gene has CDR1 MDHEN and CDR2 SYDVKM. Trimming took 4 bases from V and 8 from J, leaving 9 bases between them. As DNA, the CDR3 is TGTGCCAGCAGTTCGCGGGCTAAGCCCCAGCATTTT. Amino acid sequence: CASSSRAKPQHF.

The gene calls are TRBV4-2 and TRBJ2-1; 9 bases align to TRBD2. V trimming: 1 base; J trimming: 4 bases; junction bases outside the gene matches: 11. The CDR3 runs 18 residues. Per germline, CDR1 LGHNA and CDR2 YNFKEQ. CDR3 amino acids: CASSQGGIAGGPYNEQFF. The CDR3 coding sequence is TGTGCCAGCAGCCAAGGCGGAATTGCGGGAGGGCCTTACAATGAGCAGTTCTTC.